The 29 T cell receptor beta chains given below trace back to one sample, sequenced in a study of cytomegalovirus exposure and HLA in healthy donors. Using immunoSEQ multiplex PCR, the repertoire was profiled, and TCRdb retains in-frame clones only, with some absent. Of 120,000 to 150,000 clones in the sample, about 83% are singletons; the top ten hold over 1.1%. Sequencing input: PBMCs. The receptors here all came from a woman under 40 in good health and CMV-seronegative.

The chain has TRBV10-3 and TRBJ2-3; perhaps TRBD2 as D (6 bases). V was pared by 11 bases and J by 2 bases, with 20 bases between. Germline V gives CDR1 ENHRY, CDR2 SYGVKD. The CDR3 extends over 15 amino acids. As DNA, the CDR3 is TGTGCCTCCGCAAAGGGCGGGACCAACACAGATACGCAGTATTTT. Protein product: CASAKGGTNTDTQYF.

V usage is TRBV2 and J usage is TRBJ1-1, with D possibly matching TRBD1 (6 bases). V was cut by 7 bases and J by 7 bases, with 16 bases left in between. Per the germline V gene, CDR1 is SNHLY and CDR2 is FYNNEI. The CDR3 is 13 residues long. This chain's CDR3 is CASTIQGRHEAFF. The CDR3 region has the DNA TGTGCCAGCACAATACAGGGCCGACATGAAGCTTTCTTT.

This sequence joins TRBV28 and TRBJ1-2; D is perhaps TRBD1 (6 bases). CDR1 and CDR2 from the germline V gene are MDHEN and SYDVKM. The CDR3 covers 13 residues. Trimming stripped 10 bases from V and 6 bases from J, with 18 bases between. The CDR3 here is CATTMNRVNGYTF. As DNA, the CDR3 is TGTGCCACCACGATGAACAGGGTGAATGGCTACACCTTC.

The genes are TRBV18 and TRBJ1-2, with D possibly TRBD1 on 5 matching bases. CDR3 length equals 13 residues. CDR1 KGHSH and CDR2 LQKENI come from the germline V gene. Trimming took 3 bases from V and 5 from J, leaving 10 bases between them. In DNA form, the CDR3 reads TGTGCCAGCTCACCCGCCAGGGAATATGGCTACACCTTC. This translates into CASSPAREYGYTF.

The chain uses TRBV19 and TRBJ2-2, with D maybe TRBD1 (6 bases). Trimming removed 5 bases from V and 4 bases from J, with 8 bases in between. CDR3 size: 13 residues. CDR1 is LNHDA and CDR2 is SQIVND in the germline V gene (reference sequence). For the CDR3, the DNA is TGTGCCAGTAGTGGCAGGGGCACCGGGGAGCTGTTTTTT. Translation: CASSGRGTGELFF.

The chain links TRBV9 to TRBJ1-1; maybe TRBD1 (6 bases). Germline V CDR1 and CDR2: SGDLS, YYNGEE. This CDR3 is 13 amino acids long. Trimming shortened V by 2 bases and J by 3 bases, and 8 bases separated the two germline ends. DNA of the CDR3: TGTGCCAGCAGCGTCGGGGGGCACACTGAAGCTTTCTTT. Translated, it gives CASSVGGHTEAFF.

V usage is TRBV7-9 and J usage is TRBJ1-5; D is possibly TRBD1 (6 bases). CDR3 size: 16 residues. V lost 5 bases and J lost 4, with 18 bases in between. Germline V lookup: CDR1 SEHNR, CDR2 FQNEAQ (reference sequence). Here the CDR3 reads CASSRWVGARNQPQHF. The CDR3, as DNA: TGTGCCAGCAGCCGATGGGTGGGGGCCCGAAATCAGCCCCAGCATTTT.

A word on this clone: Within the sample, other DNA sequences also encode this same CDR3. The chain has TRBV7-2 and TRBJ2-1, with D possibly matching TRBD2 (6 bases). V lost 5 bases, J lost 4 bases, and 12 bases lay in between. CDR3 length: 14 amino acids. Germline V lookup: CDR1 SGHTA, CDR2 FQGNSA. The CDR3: CASSLDYSYNEQFF. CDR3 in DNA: TGTGCCAGCAGCCTGGACTATTCGTACAATGAGCAGTTCTTC.

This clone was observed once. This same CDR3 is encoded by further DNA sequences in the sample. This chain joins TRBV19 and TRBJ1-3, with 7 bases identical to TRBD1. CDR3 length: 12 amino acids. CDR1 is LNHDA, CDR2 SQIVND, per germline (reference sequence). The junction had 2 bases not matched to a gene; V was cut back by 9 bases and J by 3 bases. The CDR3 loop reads CASGTVGNTIYF. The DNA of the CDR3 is TGTGCCAGCGGGACAGTTGGAAACACCATATATTTT.

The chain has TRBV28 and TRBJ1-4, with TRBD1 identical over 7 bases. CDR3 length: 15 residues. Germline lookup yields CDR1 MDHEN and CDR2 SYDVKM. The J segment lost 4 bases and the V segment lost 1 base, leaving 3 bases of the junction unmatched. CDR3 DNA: TGTGCCAGCAGTTTATTACGACAGGGTAATGAAAAACTGTTTTTT. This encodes CASSLLRQGNEKLFF.

Here the CDR3 reads CASSVPGKDYEQYF. In DNA form, the CDR3 reads TGTGCCAGCAGCGTCCCGGGGAAAGACTACGAGCAGTACTTC. V is TRBV9 and J is TRBJ2-7; weak D call: TRBD2 (5 bases). Germline CDR1 SGDLS, CDR2 YYNGEE. The CDR3 runs 14 residues. V lost 2 bases to trimming and J lost 3 bases, with 12 bases between them. Full variable domain (rest looked up from reference TRBV9 and TRBJ2-7): DSGVTQTPKHLITATGQRVTLRCSPRSGDLSVYWYQQSLDQGLQFLIQYYNGEERAKGNILERFSAQQFPDLHSELNLSSLELGDSALYFCASSVPGKDYEQYFGPGTRLTVT.

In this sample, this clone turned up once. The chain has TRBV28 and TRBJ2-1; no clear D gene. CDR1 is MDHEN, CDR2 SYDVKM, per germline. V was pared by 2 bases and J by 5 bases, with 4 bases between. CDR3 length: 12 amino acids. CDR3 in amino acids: CASSLVNNEQFF. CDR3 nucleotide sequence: TGTGCCAGCAGTTTAGTAAACAATGAGCAGTTCTTC. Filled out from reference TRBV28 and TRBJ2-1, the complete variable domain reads DVKVTQSSRYLVKRTGEKVFLECVQDMDHENMFWYRQDPGLGLRLIYFSYDVKMKEKGDIPEGYSVSREKKERFSLILESASTNQTSMYLCASSLVNNEQFFGPGTRLTVL.

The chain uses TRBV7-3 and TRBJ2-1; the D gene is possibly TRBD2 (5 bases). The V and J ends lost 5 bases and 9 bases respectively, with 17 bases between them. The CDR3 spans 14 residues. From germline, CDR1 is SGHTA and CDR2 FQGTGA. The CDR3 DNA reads TGTGCCAGCAGCCCTCAACCCTCTAGCTTTGAGCAGTTCTTC. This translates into CASSPQPSSFEQFF.

Here the CDR3 reads CASSVRGWDTEAFF. The CDR3 nucleotides read TGTGCCAGCAGCGTCAGGGGTTGGGACACTGAAGCTTTCTTT. This chain joins TRBV5-5 and TRBJ1-1; TRBD1 is a possible D gene (6 bases). The CDR3 is 14 amino acids. The V gene lost 4 bases and the J gene lost 3 bases, with 13 bases spanning the gap. The germline CDR1 and CDR2 sequences are SGHKS and YYEKEE (reference sequence).

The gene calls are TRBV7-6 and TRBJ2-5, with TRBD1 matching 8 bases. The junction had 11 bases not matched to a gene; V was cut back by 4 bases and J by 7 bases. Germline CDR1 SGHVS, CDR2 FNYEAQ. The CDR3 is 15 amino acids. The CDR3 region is CASSSQTGDEATQYF. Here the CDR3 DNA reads TGTGCCAGCAGCTCCCAGACAGGGGATGAAGCGACCCAGTACTTC.

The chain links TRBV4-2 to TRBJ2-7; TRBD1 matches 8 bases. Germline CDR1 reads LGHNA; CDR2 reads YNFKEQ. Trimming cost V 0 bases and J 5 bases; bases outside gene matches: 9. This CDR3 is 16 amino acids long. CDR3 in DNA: TGTGCCAGCAGCCAAGATATCGGGCAGGGGGCACACGAGCAGTACTTC. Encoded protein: CASSQDIGQGAHEQYF.

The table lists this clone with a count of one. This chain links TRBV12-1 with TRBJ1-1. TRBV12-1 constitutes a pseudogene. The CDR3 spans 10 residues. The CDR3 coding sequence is TGTGCCAGCATATTCGCTGAAGCTTTCTTT. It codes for CASIFAEAFF.

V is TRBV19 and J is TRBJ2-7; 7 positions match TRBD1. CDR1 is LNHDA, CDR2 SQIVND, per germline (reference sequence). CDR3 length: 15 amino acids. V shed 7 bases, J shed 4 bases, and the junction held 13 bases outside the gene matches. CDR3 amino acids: CASTLTGLGSYEQYF. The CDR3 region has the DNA TGTGCCAGTACCCTGACAGGGCTCGGCTCTTACGAGCAGTACTTC.

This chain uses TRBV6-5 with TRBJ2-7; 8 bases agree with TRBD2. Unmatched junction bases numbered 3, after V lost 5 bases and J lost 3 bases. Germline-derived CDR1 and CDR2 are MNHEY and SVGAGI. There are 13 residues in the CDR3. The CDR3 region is CASSTSGLYEQYF. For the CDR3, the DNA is TGTGCCAGCAGTACTAGCGGACTCTACGAGCAGTACTTC.

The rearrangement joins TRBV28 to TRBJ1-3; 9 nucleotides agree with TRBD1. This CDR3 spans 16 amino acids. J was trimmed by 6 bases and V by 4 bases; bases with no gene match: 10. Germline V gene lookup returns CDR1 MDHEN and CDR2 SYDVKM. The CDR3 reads CASSSGPGTGQNTIYF. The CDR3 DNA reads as TGTGCCAGCAGTTCCGGGCCAGGGACAGGGCAAAACACCATATATTTT.

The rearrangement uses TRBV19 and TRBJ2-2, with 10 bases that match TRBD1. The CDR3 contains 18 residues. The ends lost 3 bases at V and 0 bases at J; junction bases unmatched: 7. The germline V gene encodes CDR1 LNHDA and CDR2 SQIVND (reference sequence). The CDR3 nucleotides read TGTGCCAGTAGTATCACCGGGACAGGGGCTTCGAACACCGGGGAGCTGTTTTTT. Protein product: CASSITGTGASNTGELFF.

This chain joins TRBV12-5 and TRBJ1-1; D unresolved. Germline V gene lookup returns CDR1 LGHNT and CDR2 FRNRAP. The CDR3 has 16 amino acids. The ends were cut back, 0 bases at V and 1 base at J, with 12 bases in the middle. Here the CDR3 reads CASGLVLGSENTEAFF. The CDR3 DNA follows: TGTGCTAGTGGTTTGGTACTAGGGAGCGAGAACACTGAAGCTTTCTTT.

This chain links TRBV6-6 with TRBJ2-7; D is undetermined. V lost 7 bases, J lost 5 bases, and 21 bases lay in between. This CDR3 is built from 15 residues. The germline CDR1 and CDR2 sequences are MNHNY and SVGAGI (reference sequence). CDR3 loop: CASTASAGPRNEQYF. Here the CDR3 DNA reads TGTGCCAGCACCGCCTCAGCAGGTCCCCGGAACGAGCAGTACTTC.

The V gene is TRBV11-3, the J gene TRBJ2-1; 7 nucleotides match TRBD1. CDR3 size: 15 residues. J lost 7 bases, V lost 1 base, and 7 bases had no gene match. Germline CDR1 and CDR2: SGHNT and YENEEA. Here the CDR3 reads CASSLVSGGRNEQFF. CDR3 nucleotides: TGTGCCAGCAGCTTAGTGTCAGGGGGAAGAAATGAGCAGTTCTTC.

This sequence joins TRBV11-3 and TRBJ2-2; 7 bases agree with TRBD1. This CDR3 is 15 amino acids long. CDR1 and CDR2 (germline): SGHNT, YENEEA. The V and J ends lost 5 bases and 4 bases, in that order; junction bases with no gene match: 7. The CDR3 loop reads CASSRGTAFTGELFF. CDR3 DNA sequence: TGTGCCAGCAGCCGTGGGACAGCGTTCACCGGGGAGCTGTTTTTT.

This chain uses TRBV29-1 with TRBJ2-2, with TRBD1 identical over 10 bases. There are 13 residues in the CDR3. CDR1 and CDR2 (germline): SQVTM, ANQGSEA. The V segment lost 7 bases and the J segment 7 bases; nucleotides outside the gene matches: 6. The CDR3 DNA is TGCAGCGCGGGGACAGGGGATAACGGGGAGCTGTTTTTT. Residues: CSAGTGDNGELFF.

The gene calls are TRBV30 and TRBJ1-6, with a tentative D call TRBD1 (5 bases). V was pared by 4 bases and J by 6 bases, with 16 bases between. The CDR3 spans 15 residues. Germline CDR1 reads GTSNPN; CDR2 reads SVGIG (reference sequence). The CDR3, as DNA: TGTGCCTGGATGAGTCTGGTTGGGGCTAATTCACCCCTCCACTTT. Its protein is CAWMSLVGANSPLHF. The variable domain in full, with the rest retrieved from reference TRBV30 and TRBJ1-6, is SQTIHQWPATLVQPVGSPLSLECTVEGTSNPNLYWYRQAAGRGLQLLFYSVGIGQISSEVPQNLSASRPQDRQFILSSKKLLLSDSGFYLCAWMSLVGANSPLHFGNGTRLTVT.

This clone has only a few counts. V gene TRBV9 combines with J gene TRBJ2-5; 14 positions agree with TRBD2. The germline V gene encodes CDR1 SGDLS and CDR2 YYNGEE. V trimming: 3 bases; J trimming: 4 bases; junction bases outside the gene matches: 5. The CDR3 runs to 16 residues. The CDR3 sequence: CASSDRLAGGRETQYF. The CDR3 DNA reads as TGTGCCAGCAGCGATCGACTAGCGGGGGGGCGAGAGACCCAGTACTTC.

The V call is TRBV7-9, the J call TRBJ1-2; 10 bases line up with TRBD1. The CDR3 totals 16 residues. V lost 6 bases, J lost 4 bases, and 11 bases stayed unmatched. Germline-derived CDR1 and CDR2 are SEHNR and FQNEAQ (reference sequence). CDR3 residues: CASSFGRGQGTYGYTF. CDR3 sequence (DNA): TGTGCCAGCAGTTTTGGCCGGGGACAGGGGACCTATGGCTACACCTTC.